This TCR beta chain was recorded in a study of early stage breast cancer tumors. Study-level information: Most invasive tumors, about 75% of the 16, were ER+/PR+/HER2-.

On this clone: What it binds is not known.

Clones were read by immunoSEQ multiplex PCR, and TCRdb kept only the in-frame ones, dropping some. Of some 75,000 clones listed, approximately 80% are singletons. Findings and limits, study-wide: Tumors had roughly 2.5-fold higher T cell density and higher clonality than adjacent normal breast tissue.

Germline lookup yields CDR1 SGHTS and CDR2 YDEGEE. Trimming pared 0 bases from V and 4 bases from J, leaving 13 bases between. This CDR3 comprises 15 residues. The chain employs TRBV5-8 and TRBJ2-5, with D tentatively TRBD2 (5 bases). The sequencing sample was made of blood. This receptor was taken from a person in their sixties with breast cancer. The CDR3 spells CASSLGRGSRETQYF. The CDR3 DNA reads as TGTGCCAGCAGCTTGGGGAGAGGGTCAAGAGAGACCCAGTACTTC.